The entry below describes one T cell receptor (beta chain). The method was immunoSEQ multiplex PCR; TCRdb's version includes in-frame clones alone and lacks a portion of them. The data contain 140,000 to 150,000 clones, about nine tenths of them singletons. The sample belongs to a study of cytomegalovirus exposure and HLA in healthy donors. CDR3 size: 15 residues. The V gene's germline CDR1 is SGHRS and CDR2 YFSETQ. V was shortened by 0 bases and J by 6 bases, with 10 bases between the two germline ends. This TCR was sampled from a man between 18 and 35 years old in good health and CMV-seropositive. What was sequenced was PBMCs. The rearrangement links TRBV5-1 to TRBJ1-6; D gene unclear. The CDR3 sequence: CASSLAAATNSPLHF. The CDR3 nucleotides are TGCGCCAGCAGCTTGGCGGCAGCGACTAATTCACCCCTCCACTTT.